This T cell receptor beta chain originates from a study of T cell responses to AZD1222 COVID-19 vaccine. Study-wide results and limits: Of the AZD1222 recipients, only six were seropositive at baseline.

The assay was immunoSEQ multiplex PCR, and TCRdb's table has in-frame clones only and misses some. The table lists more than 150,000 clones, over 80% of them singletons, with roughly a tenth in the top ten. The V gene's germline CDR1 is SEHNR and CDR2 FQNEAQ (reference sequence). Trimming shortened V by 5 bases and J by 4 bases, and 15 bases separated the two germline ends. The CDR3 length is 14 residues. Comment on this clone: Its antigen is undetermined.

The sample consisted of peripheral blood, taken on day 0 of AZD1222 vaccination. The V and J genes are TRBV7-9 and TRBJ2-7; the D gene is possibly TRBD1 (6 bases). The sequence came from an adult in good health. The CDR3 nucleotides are TGTGCCAGCAGCGACGGGACACTAGGTTACGAGCAGTACTTC. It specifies CASSDGTLGYEQYF.